A single TCR beta chain is shown here with its context. The germline gene is not matched at one end of the junction; a read error may be the cause. The source of the sample is a study of control samples from healthy donors and cancer patients. The CDR3 is made up of 17 amino acids. Germline loops: CDR1 MGHRA, CDR2 YSYEKL. TCRdb's copy holds only in-frame clones and misses some; the assay was immunoSEQ multiplex PCR. Of approximately 44,000 clones in the sample, roughly three quarters were seen once. The TCR was taken from a male donor with melanoma. Sample: formalin-fixed, paraffin-embedded tissue. The V call is TRBV4-1, the J call TRBJ2-5, with TRBD2 identical over 10 bases. In DNA, the CDR3 is TGCGCCAACAGCCCTCGACTAGCGGGTCCGTACCAAGAGACCCAGTACTTC. It specifies CANSPRLAGPYQETQYF.